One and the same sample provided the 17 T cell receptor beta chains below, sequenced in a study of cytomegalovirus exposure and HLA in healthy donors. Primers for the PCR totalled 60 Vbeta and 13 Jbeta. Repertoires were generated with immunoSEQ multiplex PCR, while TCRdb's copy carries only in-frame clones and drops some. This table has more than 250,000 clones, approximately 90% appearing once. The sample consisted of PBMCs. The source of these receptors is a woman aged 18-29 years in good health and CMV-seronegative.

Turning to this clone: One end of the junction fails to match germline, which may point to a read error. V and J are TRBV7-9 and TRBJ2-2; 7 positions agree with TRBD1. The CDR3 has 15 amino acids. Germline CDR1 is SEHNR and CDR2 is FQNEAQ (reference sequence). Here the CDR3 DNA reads TGTTCCAGCAGCATCTCCTTGACAGGGACCGGGGAGCTGTTTTTT. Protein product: CSSSISLTGTGELFF.

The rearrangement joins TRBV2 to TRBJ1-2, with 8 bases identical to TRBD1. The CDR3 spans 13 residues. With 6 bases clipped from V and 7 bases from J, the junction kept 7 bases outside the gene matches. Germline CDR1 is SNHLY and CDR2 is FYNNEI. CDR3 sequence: CASSPGGAGGYTF. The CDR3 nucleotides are TGTGCCAGCAGCCCAGGGGGCGCAGGTGGCTACACCTTC.

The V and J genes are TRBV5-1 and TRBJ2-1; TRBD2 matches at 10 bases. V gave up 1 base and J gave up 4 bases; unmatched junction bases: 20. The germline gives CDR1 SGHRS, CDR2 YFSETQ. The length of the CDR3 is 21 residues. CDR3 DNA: TGCGCCAGCAGCTTGTCGGCTGTCATTAGCGGGGGGCGATCTGGGTACAATGAGCAGTTCTTC. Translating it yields CASSLSAVISGGRSGYNEQFF. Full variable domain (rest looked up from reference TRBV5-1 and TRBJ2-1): KAGVTQTPRYLIKTRGQQVTLSCSPISGHRSVSWYQQTPGQGLQFLFEYFSETQRNKGNFPGRFSGRQFSNSRSEMNVSTLELGDSALYLCASSLSAVISGGRSGYNEQFFGPGTRLTVL.

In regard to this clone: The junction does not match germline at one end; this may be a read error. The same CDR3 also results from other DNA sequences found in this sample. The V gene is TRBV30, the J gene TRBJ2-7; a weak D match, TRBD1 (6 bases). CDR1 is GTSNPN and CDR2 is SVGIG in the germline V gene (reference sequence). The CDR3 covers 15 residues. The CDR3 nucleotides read TGTGCTTGGAGTGTACCTCGGAACAGGGCCTACGAGCAGTACTTC. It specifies CAWSVPRNRAYEQYF.

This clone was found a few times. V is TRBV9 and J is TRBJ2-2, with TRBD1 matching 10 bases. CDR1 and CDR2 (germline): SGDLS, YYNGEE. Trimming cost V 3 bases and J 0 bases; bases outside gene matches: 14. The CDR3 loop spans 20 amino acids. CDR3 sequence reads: CASSGIDRGPDPTNTGELFF. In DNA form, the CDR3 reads TGTGCCAGCAGCGGTATCGACAGGGGGCCTGACCCTACGAACACCGGGGAGCTGTTTTTT.

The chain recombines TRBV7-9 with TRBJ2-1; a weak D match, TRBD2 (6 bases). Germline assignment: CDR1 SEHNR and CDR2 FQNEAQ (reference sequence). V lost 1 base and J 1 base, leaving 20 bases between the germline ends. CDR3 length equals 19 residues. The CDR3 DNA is TGTGCCAGCAGCTTAGAGAGGGCGGGACTCTCGTTATCCTACAATGAGCAGTTCTTC. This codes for CASSLERAGLSLSYNEQFF.

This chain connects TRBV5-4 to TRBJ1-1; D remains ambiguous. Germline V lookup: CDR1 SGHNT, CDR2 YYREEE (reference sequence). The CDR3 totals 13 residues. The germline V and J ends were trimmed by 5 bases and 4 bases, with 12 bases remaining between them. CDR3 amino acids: CASRPGAGTEAFF. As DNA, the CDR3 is TGTGCCAGCAGGCCAGGTGCGGGCACTGAAGCTTTCTTT.

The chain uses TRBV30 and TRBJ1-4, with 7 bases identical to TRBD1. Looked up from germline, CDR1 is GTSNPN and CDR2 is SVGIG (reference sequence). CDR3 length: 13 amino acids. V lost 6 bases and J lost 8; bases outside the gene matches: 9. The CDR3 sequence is CACGQALYEKLFF. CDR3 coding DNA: TGTGCCTGCGGACAGGCTCTTTACGAAAAACTGTTTTTT.

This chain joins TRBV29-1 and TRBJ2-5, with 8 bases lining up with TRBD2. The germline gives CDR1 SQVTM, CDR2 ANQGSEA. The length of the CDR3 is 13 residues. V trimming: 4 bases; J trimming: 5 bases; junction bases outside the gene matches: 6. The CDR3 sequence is CSVGWGGGETQYF. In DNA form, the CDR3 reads TGCAGCGTTGGATGGGGCGGGGGGGAGACCCAGTACTTC.

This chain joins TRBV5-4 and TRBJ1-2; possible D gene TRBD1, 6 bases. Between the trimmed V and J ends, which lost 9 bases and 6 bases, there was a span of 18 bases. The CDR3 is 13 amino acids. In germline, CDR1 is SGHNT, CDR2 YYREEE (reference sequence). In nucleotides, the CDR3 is TGTGCCATGCACCGTGGGGGGGCGGATGGCTACACCTTC. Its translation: CAMHRGGADGYTF.

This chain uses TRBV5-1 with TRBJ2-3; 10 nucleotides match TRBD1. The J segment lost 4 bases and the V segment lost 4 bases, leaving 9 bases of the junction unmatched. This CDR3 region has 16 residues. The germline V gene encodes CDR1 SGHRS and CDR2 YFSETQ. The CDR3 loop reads CASSPRGTGVADTQYF. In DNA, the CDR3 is TGCGCCAGCAGCCCCCGCGGGACAGGGGTGGCAGATACGCAGTATTTT. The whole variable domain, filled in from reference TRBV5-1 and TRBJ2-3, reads KAGVTQTPRYLIKTRGQQVTLSCSPISGHRSVSWYQQTPGQGLQFLFEYFSETQRNKGNFPGRFSGRQFSNSRSEMNVSTLELGDSALYLCASSPRGTGVADTQYFGPGTRLTVL.

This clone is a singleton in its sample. The CDR3 sequence: CASGLDRGQGTDTQYF. The CDR3 region has the DNA TGTGCTAGTGGTTTGGACAGGGGGCAGGGTACAGATACGCAGTATTTT. V usage is TRBV12-5 and J usage is TRBJ2-3; 9 bases are a match to TRBD1. This CDR3 has 16 amino acids. J was trimmed by 3 bases and V by 1 base; bases with no gene match: 5. Germline-derived CDR1 and CDR2 are LGHNT and FRNRAP.

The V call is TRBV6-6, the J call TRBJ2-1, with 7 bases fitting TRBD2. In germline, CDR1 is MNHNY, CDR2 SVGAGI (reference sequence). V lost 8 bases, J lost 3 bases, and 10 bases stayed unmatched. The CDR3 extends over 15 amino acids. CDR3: CASEDPTGGYNEQFF. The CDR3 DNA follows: TGTGCCAGCGAAGACCCGACGGGGGGCTACAATGAGCAGTTCTTC.

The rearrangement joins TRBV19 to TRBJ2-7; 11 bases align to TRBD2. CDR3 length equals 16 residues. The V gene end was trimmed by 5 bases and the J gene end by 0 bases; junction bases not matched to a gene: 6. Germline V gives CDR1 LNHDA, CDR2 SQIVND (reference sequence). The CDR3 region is CASSAGTSGYSYEQYF. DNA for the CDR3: TGTGCCAGTAGTGCAGGGACTAGCGGTTACTCCTACGAGCAGTACTTC.

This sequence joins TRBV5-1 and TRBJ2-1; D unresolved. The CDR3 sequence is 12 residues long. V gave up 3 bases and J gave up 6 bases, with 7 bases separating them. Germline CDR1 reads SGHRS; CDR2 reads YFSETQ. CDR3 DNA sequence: TGCGCCAGCAGCTCCGACTCCAATGAGCAGTTCTTC. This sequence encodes CASSSDSNEQFF.

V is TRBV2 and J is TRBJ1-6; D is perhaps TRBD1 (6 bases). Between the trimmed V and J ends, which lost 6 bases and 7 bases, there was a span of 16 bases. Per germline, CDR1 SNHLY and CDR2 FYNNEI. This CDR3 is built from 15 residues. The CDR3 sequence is CASSWDTFTNSPLHF. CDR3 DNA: TGTGCCAGCAGCTGGGACACCTTCACCAATTCACCCCTCCACTTT.

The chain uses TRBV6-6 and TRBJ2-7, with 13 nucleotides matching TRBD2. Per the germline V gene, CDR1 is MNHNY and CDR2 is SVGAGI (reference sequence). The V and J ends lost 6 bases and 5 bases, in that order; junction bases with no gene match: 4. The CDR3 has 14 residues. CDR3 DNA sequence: TGTGCCAGCAGAGAACTAGCGGGGGGGGACGAGCAGTACTTC. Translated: CASRELAGGDEQYF.